These 8 T cell receptor beta chains originate from one sample sequenced in a study of T cells after yellow fever vaccination. TCRdb called the 5' RACE reads again in MiXCR, with one record for every CDR3 protein. Of approximately 510,000 distinct CDR3 sequences in the sample, just over 20% were seen once. The source was PBMCs, collected roughly 20 days after the first yellow fever vaccination. Receptors were obtained from a man between 18 and 29 years old who received the YFV17D yellow fever vaccine.

DNA for the CDR3: TGTGCCAGCTCTGACGAATCCTACGAGCAGTACTTC. Amino acid sequence: CASSDESYEQYF. The rearrangement links TRBV18 to TRBJ2-7; no firm D call. The length of the CDR3 is 12 residues. Trimming left V 6 bases short and J 1 base short, with 7 bases between. Germline CDR1 is KGHSH and CDR2 is LQKENI.

The V gene is TRBV19, the J gene TRBJ1-1; no definite D call. Looked up from germline, CDR1 is LNHDA and CDR2 is SQIVND (reference sequence). V lost 4 bases and J lost 6, with 12 bases in between. The CDR3 runs to 13 residues. CDR3 sequence: CASSREQFSEAFF. The CDR3 nucleotides are TGTGCCAGTAGTAGGGAACAGTTCTCTGAAGCTTTCTTT.

This clonotype appeared a few times. V is TRBV3-1 and J is TRBJ2-5; 7 bases fit TRBD2. The germline V gene has CDR1 LGHDT and CDR2 YNNKEL (reference sequence). The CDR3 loop spans 15 amino acids. Germline trimming cut 1 base from V and 6 bases from J; bases unmatched to any gene: 8. The CDR3 reads CASSQGGGNTKTQYF. CDR3 bases: TGTGCCAGCAGCCAAGGGGGGGGTAATACGAAGACCCAGTACTTC.

This clonotype was recorded a few times. The chain has TRBV9 and TRBJ1-2; 9 nucleotides match TRBD1. This CDR3 region has 15 residues. Germline V gives CDR1 SGDLS, CDR2 YYNGEE. The J segment lost 6 bases and the V segment lost 1 base, leaving 7 bases of the junction unmatched. The CDR3 sequence: CASSVKRTGVDGYTF. The DNA for the CDR3 is TGTGCCAGCAGCGTAAAGAGGACAGGGGTCGATGGCTACACCTTC.

The gene calls are TRBV4-1 and TRBJ1-2; no clear D. The CDR3 has 14 residues. Germline CDR1 reads MGHRA; CDR2 reads YSYEKL. The V and J ends lost 2 bases and 8 bases respectively, with 15 bases between them. This CDR3 is CASSQTGPPGGYTF. The CDR3 nucleotides read TGCGCCAGCAGCCAAACCGGACCCCCCGGGGGCTACACCTTC.

This chain joins TRBV4-2 and TRBJ2-5; 8 positions agree with TRBD2. Trimming at V came to 0 bases and at J to 2 bases, leaving 5 bases not matched to a gene. This CDR3 contains 16 residues. Germline lookup yields CDR1 LGHNA and CDR2 YNFKEQ. In nucleotides, the CDR3 is TGTGCCAGCAGCCAAGAGCCAGCGGGGGTACAAGAGACCCAGTACTTC. Encoded protein: CASSQEPAGVQETQYF.

This clonotype was detected only a few times. This sequence joins TRBV20-1 and TRBJ2-5; TRBD2 matches 12 bases. The germline CDR1 and CDR2 sequences are DFQATT and SNEGSKA (reference sequence). V gave up 3 bases and J gave up 4 bases; unmatched junction bases: 15. The CDR3 is 18 residues long. CDR3 region: CSARRLAGAPVGGETQYF. In DNA form, the CDR3 reads TGCAGTGCTAGGAGACTAGCGGGGGCCCCTGTCGGCGGAGAGACCCAGTACTTC.

This sequence joins TRBV20-1 and TRBJ2-5; 14 bases fit TRBD2. The CDR3 length is 16 residues. Trimming removed 2 bases from V and 12 bases from J; junction bases left unmatched: 14. Germline V gene sequence: CDR1 DFQATT, CDR2 SNEGSKA (reference sequence). The DNA for the CDR3 is TGCAGTGCTAGACTTACCGGGACTAGCGGGGGCTCGCCCAAGTACTTC. The encoded protein is CSARLTGTSGGSPKYF.